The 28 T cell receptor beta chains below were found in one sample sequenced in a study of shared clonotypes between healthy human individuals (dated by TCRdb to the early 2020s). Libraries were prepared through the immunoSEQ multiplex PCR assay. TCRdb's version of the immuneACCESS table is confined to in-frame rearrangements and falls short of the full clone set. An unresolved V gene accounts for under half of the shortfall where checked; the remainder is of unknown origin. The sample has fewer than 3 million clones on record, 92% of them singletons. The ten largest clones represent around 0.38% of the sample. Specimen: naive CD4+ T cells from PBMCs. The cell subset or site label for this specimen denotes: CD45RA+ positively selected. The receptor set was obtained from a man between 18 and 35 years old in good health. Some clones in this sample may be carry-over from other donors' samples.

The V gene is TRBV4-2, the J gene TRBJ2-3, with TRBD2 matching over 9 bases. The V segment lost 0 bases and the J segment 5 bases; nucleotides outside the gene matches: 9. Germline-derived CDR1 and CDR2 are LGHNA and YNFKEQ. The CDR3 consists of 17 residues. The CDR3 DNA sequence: TGTGCCAGCAGCCAAGACATCGCGGGAGGGCCGCTAGATACGCAGTATTTT. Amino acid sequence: CASSQDIAGGPLDTQYF.

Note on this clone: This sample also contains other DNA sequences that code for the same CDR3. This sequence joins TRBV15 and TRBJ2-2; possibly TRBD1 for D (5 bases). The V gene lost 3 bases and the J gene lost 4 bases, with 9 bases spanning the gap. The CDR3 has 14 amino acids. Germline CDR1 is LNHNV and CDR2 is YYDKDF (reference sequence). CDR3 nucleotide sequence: TGTGCCACCAGCAGGCCCGACAGCACCGGGGAGCTGTTTTTT. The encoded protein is CATSRPDSTGELFF.

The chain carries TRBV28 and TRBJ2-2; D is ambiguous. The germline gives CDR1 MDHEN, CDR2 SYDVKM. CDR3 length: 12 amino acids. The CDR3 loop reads CAITVNTGELFF. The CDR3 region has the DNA TGTGCGATCACTGTGAACACCGGGGAGCTGTTTTTT.

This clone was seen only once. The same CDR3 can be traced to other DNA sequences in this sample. For the CDR3, the DNA is TGTGCCAGCTCACTTCGAACCGGGGAGCTGTTTTTT. Encoded protein: CASSLRTGELFF. The V gene is TRBV18, the J gene TRBJ2-2; D not resolved. V was clipped by 4 bases and J by 5 bases, with 5 bases between them. The germline gives CDR1 KGHSH, CDR2 LQKENI. The length of the CDR3 is 12 residues.

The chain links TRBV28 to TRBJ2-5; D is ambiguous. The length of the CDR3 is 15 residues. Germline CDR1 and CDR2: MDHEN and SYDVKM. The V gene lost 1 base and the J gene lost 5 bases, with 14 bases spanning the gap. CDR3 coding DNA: TGTGCCAGCAGTTTATTAGCCCCCATCTTGGAGACCCAGTACTTC. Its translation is CASSLLAPILETQYF. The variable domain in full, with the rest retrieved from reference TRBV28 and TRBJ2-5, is DVKVTQSSRYLVKRTGEKVFLECVQDMDHENMFWYRQDPGLGLRLIYFSYDVKMKEKGDIPEGYSVSREKKERFSLILESASTNQTSMYLCASSLLAPILETQYFGPGTRLLVL.

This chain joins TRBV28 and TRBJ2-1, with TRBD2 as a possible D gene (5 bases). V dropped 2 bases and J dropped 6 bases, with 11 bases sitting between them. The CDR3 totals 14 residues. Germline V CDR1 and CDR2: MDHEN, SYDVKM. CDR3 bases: TGTGCCAGCAGTTTACCGATCGGGGTCAATGAGCAGTTCTTC. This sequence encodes CASSLPIGVNEQFF. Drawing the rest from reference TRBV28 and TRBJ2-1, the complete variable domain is DVKVTQSSRYLVKRTGEKVFLECVQDMDHENMFWYRQDPGLGLRLIYFSYDVKMKEKGDIPEGYSVSREKKERFSLILESASTNQTSMYLCASSLPIGVNEQFFGPGTRLTVL.

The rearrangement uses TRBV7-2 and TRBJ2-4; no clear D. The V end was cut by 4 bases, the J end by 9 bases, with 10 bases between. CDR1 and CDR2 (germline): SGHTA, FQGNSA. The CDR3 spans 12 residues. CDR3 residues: CASSSSQVIQYF. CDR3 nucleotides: TGTGCCAGCAGCTCCTCCCAGGTCATTCAGTACTTC.

Here the CDR3 reads CASSLPGHPREQYF. The CDR3 region has the DNA TGCGCCAGCAGCTTGCCGGGACACCCTAGAGAGCAGTACTTC. The chain couples TRBV5-1 to TRBJ2-7, with TRBD1 as a possible D gene (6 bases). V was shortened by 1 base and J by 7 bases, with 15 bases between the two germline ends. Germline V CDR1 and CDR2: SGHRS, YFSETQ. The CDR3 covers 14 residues.

Here the CDR3 DNA reads TGTGCCAGCAGCAAAGCCCTGGGGCAGGGGGTAGGATATGGCTACACCTTC. Its translation is CASSKALGQGVGYGYTF. This sequence joins TRBV21-1 and TRBJ1-2; TRBD1 is the table's D call and was not checked against the DNA. TRBV21-1 constitutes a pseudogene. The CDR3 length is 17 residues.

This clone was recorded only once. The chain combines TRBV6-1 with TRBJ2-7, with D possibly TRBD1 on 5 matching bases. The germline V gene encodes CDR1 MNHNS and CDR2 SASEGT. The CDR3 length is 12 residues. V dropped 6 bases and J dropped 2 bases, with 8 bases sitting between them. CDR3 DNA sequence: TGTGCCAGCAGCGTGGGGCCCTACGAGCAGTACTTC. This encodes CASSVGPYEQYF.

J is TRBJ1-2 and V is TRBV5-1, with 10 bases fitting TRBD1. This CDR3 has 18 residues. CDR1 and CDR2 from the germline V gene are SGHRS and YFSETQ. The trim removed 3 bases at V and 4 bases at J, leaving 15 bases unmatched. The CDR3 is CASSSARPTGGIGYGYTF. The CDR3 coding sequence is TGCGCCAGCAGCTCCGCTCGCCCGACAGGGGGCATAGGCTATGGCTACACCTTC.

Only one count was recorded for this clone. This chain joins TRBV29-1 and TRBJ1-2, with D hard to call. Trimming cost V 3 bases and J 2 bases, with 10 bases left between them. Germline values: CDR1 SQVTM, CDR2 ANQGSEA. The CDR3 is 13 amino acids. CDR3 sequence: CSVERKRNYGYTF. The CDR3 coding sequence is TGCAGCGTTGAGCGGAAGCGGAACTATGGCTACACCTTC.

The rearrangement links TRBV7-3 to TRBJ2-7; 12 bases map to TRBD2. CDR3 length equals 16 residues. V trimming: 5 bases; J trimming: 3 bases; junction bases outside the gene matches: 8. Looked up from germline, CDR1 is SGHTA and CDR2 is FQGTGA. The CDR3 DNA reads TGTGCCAGCAGCCCCGGGGGACTAGCGGGTGTCTACGAGCAGTACTTC. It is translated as CASSPGGLAGVYEQYF.

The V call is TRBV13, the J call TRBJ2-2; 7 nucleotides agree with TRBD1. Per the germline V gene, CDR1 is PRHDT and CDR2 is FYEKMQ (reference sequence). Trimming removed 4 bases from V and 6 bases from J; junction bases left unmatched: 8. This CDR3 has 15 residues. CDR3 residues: CASSSAYRGSGELFF. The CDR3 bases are TGTGCCAGCAGCTCAGCATACAGGGGCTCCGGGGAGCTGTTTTTT.

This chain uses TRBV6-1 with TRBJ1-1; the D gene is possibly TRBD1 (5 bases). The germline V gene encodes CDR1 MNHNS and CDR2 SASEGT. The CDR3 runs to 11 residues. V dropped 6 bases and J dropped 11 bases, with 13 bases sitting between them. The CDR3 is CASRYRGRAFF. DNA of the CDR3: TGTGCCAGCAGGTATAGGGGACGTGCTTTCTTT.

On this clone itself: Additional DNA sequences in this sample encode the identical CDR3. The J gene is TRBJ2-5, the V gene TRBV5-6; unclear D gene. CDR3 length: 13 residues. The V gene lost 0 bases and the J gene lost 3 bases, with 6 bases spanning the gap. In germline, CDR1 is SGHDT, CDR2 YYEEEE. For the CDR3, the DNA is TGTGCCAGCAGCTTGGGGACGGAAGAGACCCAGTACTTC. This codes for CASSLGTEETQYF.

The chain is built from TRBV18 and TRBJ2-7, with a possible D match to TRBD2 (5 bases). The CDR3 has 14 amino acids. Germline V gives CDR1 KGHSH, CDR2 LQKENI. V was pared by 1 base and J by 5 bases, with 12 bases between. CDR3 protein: CASSPRSGTDEQYF. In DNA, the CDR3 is TGTGCCAGCTCACCACGGTCGGGAACGGACGAGCAGTACTTC.

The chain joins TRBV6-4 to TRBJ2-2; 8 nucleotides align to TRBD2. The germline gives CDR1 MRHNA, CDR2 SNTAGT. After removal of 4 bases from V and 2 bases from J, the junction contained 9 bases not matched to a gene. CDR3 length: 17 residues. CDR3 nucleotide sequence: TGTGCCAGCAGTGGCCGGGACGGGAGGGCCAACACCGGGGAGCTGTTTTTT. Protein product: CASSGRDGRANTGELFF.

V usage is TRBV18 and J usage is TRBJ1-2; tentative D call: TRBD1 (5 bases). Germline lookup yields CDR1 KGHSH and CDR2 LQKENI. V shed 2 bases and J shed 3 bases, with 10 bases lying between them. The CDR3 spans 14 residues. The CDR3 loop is CASSPTVQDYGYTF. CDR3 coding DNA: TGTGCCAGCTCACCAACCGTACAGGACTATGGCTACACCTTC.

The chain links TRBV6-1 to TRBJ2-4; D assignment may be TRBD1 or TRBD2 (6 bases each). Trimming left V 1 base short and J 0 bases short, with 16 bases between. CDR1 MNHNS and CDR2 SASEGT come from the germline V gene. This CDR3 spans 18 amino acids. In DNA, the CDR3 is TGTGCCAGCAGTGAAGATGTGTGGGGGGCGAGAGCCAAAAACATTCAGTACTTC. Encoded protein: CASSEDVWGARAKNIQYF.

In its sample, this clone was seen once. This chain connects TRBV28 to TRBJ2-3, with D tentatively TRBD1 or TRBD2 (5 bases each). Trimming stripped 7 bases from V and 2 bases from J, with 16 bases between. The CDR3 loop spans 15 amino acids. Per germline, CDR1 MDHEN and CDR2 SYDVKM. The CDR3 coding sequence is TGTGCCAGCACTAATCAGAGGGGATTCACAGATACGCAGTATTTT. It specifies CASTNQRGFTDTQYF.

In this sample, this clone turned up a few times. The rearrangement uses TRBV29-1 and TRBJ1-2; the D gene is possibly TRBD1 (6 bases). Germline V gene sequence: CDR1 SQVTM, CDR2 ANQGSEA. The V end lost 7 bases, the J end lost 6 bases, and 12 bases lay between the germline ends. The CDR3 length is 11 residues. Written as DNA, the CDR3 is TGCAGCGGAGGGAACAGGGATGGCTACACCTTC. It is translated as CSGGNRDGYTF. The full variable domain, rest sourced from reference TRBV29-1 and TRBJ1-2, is SAVISQKPSRDICQRGTSLTIQCQVDSQVTMMFWYRQQPGQSLTLIATANQGSEATYESGFVIDKFPISRPNLTFSTLTVSNMSPEDSSIYLCSGGNRDGYTFGSGTRLTVV.

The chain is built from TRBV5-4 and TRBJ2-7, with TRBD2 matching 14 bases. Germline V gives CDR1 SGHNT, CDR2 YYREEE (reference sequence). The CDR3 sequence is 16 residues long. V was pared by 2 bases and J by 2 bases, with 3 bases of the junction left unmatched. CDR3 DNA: TGTGCCAGCAGCTTTCCGGGACTAGCGGGGGCCTACGAGCAGTACTTC. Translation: CASSFPGLAGAYEQYF. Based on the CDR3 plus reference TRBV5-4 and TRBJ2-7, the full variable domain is ETGVTQSPTHLIKTRGQQVTLRCSSQSGHNTVSWYQQALGQGPQFIFQYYREEENGRGNFPPRFSGLQFPNYSSELNVNALELDDSALYLCASSFPGLAGAYEQYFGPGTRLTVT.

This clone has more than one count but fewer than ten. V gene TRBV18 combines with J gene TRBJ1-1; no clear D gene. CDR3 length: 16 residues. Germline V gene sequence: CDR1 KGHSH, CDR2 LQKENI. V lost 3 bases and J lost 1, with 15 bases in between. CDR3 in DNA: TGTGCCAGCTCACCCCTTCAGGATCGAGGGAACACTGAAGCTTTCTTT. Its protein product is CASSPLQDRGNTEAFF.

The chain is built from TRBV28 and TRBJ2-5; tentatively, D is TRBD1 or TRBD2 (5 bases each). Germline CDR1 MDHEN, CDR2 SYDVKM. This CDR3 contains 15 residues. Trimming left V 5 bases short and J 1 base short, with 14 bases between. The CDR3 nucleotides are TGTGCCAGCAGTACCCCCGGGACCGGCCAAGAGACCCAGTACTTC. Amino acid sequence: CASSTPGTGQETQYF.

The CDR3 loop reads CASSSGTGDTEAFF. CDR3 sequence (DNA): TGTGCCAGCAGCTCCGGGACCGGCGACACTGAAGCTTTCTTT. This chain connects TRBV11-2 to TRBJ1-1; possibly TRBD1 for D (5 bases). V was pared by 4 bases and J by 3 bases, with 12 bases between. Per the germline V gene, CDR1 is SGHAT and CDR2 is FQNNGV. CDR3 length: 14 residues.

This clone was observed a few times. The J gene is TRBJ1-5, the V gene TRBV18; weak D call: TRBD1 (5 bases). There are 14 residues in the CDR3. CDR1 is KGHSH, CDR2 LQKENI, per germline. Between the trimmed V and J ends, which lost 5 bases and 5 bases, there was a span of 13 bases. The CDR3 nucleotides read TGTGCCAGCTCAACTACAACAGGCGATCAGCCCCAGCATTTT. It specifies CASSTTTGDQPQHF.

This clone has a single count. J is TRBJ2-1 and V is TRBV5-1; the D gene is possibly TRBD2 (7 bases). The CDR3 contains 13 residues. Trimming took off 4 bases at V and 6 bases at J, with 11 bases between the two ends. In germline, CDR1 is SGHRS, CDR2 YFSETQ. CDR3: CASSQGGANEQFF. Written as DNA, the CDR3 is TGCGCCAGCAGCCAAGGGGGGGCCAATGAGCAGTTCTTC.